A few counts support the clone carrying this T cell receptor beta chain. The data originate from a study of patients and donors after allogeneic stem cell transplantation. TCRdb passed the RT-PCR reads through MiXCR, listing each CDR3 protein once. The sample records about 960,000 distinct CDR3 sequences, about a sixth being singletons. Germline CDR1 is MNHNS and CDR2 is SASEGT. This CDR3 region has 15 residues. Trimming shortened V by 2 bases and J by 6 bases, and 14 bases separated the two germline ends. This clonotype was obtained from a human donor who was either an allogeneic HSCT recipient or a stem cell or donor lymphocyte infusion donor (not recorded which). It is not recorded whose cells these are; they may come from a transplant donor. Material: blood, either unsorted or a sorted T cell fraction (not recorded which). The rearrangement links TRBV6-1 to TRBJ2-1, with a tentative D call TRBD2 (6 bases). CDR3 residues: CASSETDYKVNEQFF. CDR3 nucleotides: TGTGCCAGCAGTGAAACGGACTATAAGGTCAATGAGCAGTTCTTC.